This T cell receptor (beta chain) was obtained from a study of shared clonotypes between healthy human individuals. The assay was immunoSEQ multiplex PCR, and TCRdb's table has in-frame clones only and misses some. The sample consists of about 730,000 clones, roughly two thirds of them appearing once. General study results and limits: Naive CD4 clonotypes were shared across a handful of donors at roughly 5.5%.

To note about this clone: No antigen is known for it.

Germline V gives CDR1 MGHDK, CDR2 SYGVNS. The trim removed 4 bases at V and 4 bases at J, leaving 6 bases unmatched. The CDR3 has 15 amino acids. This clonotype was sampled from a woman aged 30 to 39 in good health. The source material was memory CD4+ T cells sorted from blood. Subset in this sample: CD45RA-negative fraction. This chain joins TRBV25-1 and TRBJ1-1; 10 bases align to TRBD1. The CDR3 reads CASSGADRGPTEAFF. CDR3 coding DNA: TGTGCCAGCAGTGGGGCCGACAGGGGGCCCACTGAAGCTTTCTTT. The full variable domain, with the rest looked up from reference TRBV25-1 and TRBJ1-1, is EADIYQTPRYLVIGTGKKITLECSQTMGHDKMYWYQQDPGMELHLIHYSYGVNSTEKGDLSSESTVSRIRTEHFPLTLESARPSHTSQYLCASSGADRGPTEAFFGQGTRLTVV.